Each of the 14 T cell receptor beta chains below was sequenced from the same sample in a study of T cells in Graves' hyperthyroidism and ophthalmopathy. Amplification targeted TCR beta CDR3 regions from RNA transcripts. First-round RT-PCR of the TCR CDR3 relied on the HTBI primer set. TCRdb independently ran MiXCR on the multiplex PCR reads; one entry per CDR3 protein. Of about 610,000 distinct CDR3 sequences listed, about 15% are singletons. The sample consisted of blood. The receptors come from a woman between 35 and 50 years old with Graves' ophthalmopathy.

In this sample, this clonotype turned up many times. The chain is built from TRBV19 and TRBJ1-1; TRBD1 is a possible D gene (6 bases). There are 13 residues in the CDR3. Germline V lookup: CDR1 LNHDA, CDR2 SQIVND (reference sequence). V was pared by 0 bases and J by 7 bases, with 9 bases between. CDR3 nucleotides: TGTGCCAGTAGTATAGATCAGGGGATTGAAGCTTTCTTT. This codes for CASSIDQGIEAFF.

This clonotype was observed a handful of times. The gene calls are TRBV4-1 and TRBJ1-5; D is uncertain. From germline, CDR1 is MGHRA and CDR2 YSYEKL. Trimming cost V 1 base and J 0 bases, with 10 bases left between them. This CDR3 spans 16 amino acids. The DNA for the CDR3 is TGCGCCAGCAGCCAAGTGGCGGGGTATAGCAATCAGCCCCAGCATTTT. Amino acids: CASSQVAGYSNQPQHF.

This clonotype was recorded at least ten times. The junction departs from germline at one end; a sequencing error may be responsible. The J gene is TRBJ2-2, the V gene TRBV7-8; D is uncertain. Germline V lookup: CDR1 SGHVS, CDR2 FQNEAQ. The CDR3 has 14 amino acids. The CDR3 sequence is CASSLTQNAGELFF. The CDR3 coding sequence is TGTGCCAGCAGCTTAACGCAGAACGCCGGGGAGCTGTTTTTT.

In its sample, this clonotype was seen many times. The chain combines TRBV24-1 with TRBJ2-2; D is perhaps TRBD1 (6 bases). Germline CDR1 KGHDR, CDR2 SFDVKD. Trimming pared 9 bases from V and 0 bases from J, leaving 13 bases between. The CDR3 contains 15 residues. CDR3 nucleotides: TGTGCCACCCGAAAGGACAGTTCGAACACCGGGGAGCTGTTTTTT. This sequence encodes CATRKDSSNTGELFF.

This clonotype has a count of ten or more. This sequence joins TRBV27 and TRBJ2-2, with a possible D match to TRBD1 (6 bases). V lost 6 bases, J lost 7 bases, and 15 bases lay in between. The CDR3 has 14 residues. The germline gives CDR1 MNHEY, CDR2 SMNVEV (reference sequence). In DNA, the CDR3 is TGTGCCAGCAGCTTACAGGGTGTAGGCGGGGAGCTGTTTTTT. It yields the protein CASSLQGVGGELFF.

There are many counts of this clonotype. The chain recombines TRBV6-1 with TRBJ2-7; 9 bases match TRBD1. The CDR3 is 14 residues long. Per the germline V gene, CDR1 is MNHNS and CDR2 is SASEGT. The junction had 6 bases not matched to a gene; V was cut back by 5 bases and J by 4 bases. The CDR3 bases are TGTGCCAGCAGTCCCGACAGGGGGGAGTACGAGCAGTACTTC. This gives the protein CASSPDRGEYEQYF.

The chain uses TRBV27 and TRBJ1-1, with 10 positions matching TRBD1. This CDR3 contains 15 residues. The V and J ends lost 5 bases and 5 bases, in that order; junction bases with no gene match: 8. Per germline, CDR1 MNHEY and CDR2 SMNVEV (reference sequence). CDR3 sequence: CASSRPGQGSTEAFF. As DNA, the CDR3 is TGTGCCAGCAGTCGCCCGGGACAGGGGAGTACTGAAGCTTTCTTT.

Ten or more counts support this clonotype. The V and J genes are TRBV12-3 or TRBV12-4 and TRBJ2-7; 9 bases line up with TRBD1. The CDR3 contains 14 residues. The J segment lost 9 bases and the V segment lost 5 bases, leaving 11 bases of the junction unmatched. The CDR3 sequence is CASSPTGTGRVQYF. CDR3 coding DNA: TGTGCCAGCAGTCCAACCGGGACAGGGCGGGTGCAGTACTTC.

V usage is TRBV12-3 or TRBV12-4 and J usage is TRBJ2-4; D is unresolved. The V end lost 6 bases, the J end lost 1 base, and 19 bases lay between the germline ends. The CDR3 is 17 residues long. The CDR3 DNA follows: TGTGCCAGCAGCTTTAGACCTGCTAATATCGCCAAAAACATTCAGTACTTC. Protein sequence: CASSFRPANIAKNIQYF.

This clonotype was picked up a small number of times. The genes are TRBV13 and TRBJ2-7, with 9 nucleotides matching TRBD1. CDR1 and CDR2 (germline): PRHDT, FYEKMQ (reference sequence). The V and J ends lost 4 bases and 3 bases, in that order; junction bases with no gene match: 7. The CDR3 totals 15 residues. The CDR3 is CASSSQGQGYYEQYF. The CDR3 DNA reads as TGTGCCAGCAGCTCGCAGGGACAGGGATACTACGAGCAGTACTTC.

There are many counts of this clonotype. The rearrangement links TRBV29-1 to TRBJ2-7, with a tentative D call TRBD2 (5 bases). CDR1 and CDR2 from the germline V gene are SQVTM and ANQGSEA. The CDR3 loop spans 14 amino acids. V lost 6 bases, J lost 6 bases, and 21 bases lay in between. CDR3 bases: TGCAGCGTGTCCATCTGGGGAGAAACTGCCGAGCAGTACTTC. This translates into CSVSIWGETAEQYF.

This clonotype has ten or more counts. The chain combines TRBV7-2 with TRBJ2-7; 14 bases line up with TRBD2. The CDR3 loop spans 19 amino acids. CDR1 and CDR2 (germline): SGHTA, FQGNSA. V lost 5 bases, J lost 7 bases, and 19 bases stayed unmatched. The CDR3 DNA reads as TGTGCCAGCAGCCCCCTCCGGACAGCGACTAGCGGGAGGGCCGGAGAGCAGTACTTC. Protein sequence: CASSPLRTATSGRAGEQYF.

In its sample, this clonotype was seen many times. This chain uses TRBV6-5 with TRBJ2-2; no clear D. The CDR3 is made up of 17 amino acids. CDR1 MNHEY and CDR2 SVGAGI come from the germline V gene. Trimming took off 2 bases at V and 0 bases at J, with 13 bases between the two ends. This chain's CDR3 is CASSYESSISNTGELFF. CDR3 nucleotides: TGTGCCAGCAGTTACGAATCCAGCATCTCGAACACCGGGGAGCTGTTTTTT.

This clonotype was seen more than once but under ten times. The chain has TRBV27 and TRBJ1-1, with 7 bases fitting TRBD1. V lost 0 bases to trimming and J lost 0 bases; unmatched junction nucleotides: 13. This CDR3 contains 19 residues. CDR1 is MNHEY and CDR2 is SMNVEV in the germline V gene (reference sequence). CDR3: CASSLSVFGTASLNTEAFF. CDR3 sequence (DNA): TGTGCCAGCAGTTTATCGGTCTTTGGGACAGCCTCCTTGAACACTGAAGCTTTCTTT.